This TCR beta chain is drawn from a study of regulatory T cells in long-lasting Graves disease. The study's findings and limits: Relative to newly diagnosed Graves' patients, persistent ones had lower TCR diversity.

Building the TCR beta libraries relied on iRepertoire HTBI primers, and CDR3 regions underwent Arm-PCR. TCRdb re-derived calls from the multiplex PCR reads in MiXCR, one entry per CDR3 protein. The sample consists of approximately 540,000 distinct CDR3 sequences, about 12% of them appearing once. Germline CDR1 MNHNS, CDR2 SASEGT. V trimming: 4 bases; J trimming: 2 bases; junction bases outside the gene matches: 12. The CDR3 extends over 18 amino acids. Noted time point: newly diagnosed GD, antithyroid drugs for less than 3 months. The TCR library was prepared using RNA isolated from PBMCs. American Thyroid Association guidelines defined Graves' disease diagnosis. This clonotype was counted a few times. Its antigen is not known. Another study also made use of these data, one on T cells in Graves' hyperthyroidism and ophthalmopathy.

The sequence came from a woman in her 30s with Graves disease. The sample consisted of peripheral blood mononuclear cells (PBMCs), taken at new diagnosis, from a patient treated with antithyroid drugs. J is TRBJ2-1 and V is TRBV6-1, with 9 bases lining up with TRBD1. CDR3 amino acids: CASSGGGDRVGTYNEQFF. For the CDR3, the DNA is TGTGCCAGCAGTGGAGGGGGGGACAGGGTAGGAACCTACAATGAGCAGTTCTTC.